This T cell receptor (beta chain) was found in a study of CD8+CD57+ T cells in acquired aplastic anemia. Study at large: When averaged, DNA from sorted CD4+ and CD8+ cells came to around 3.4 ug.

Profiling of TCR beta VDJ combinations and CDR3 sequences used genomic DNA as template. Each CDR3 protein is one row after TCRdb ran MiXCR on the reads. Here the sample spans about 110,000 distinct CDR3 sequences, around 50% being singletons. Study outcomes and limitations: Patients and controls were not found to differ significantly in CD8+ Simpson's diversity. Around 29 shared CD8+ CDR3s appeared highly expressed within patients' immunodominant clones.

V gave up 4 bases and J gave up 2 bases; unmatched junction bases: 9. Germline lookup yields CDR1 SNHLY and CDR2 FYNNEI. This CDR3 has 17 amino acids. This clonotype was counted between two and nine times. Its antigen remains unknown. This sequence was found in a human donor in good health, serving as a control. Input material: sorted CD4+, CD8+, or CD8+CD57+ T cells (not recorded which) from PBMCs. The chain carries TRBV2 and TRBJ2-5, with TRBD1 matching 11 bases. CDR3 loop: CASSGTGGSGGQETQYF. Here the CDR3 DNA reads TGTGCCAGCAGTGGGACAGGGGGCAGCGGGGGGCAAGAGACCCAGTACTTC. Drawing the rest from reference TRBV2 and TRBJ2-5, the complete variable domain is EPEVTQTPSHQVTQMGQEVILRCVPISNHLYFYWYRQILGQKVEFLVSFYNNEISEKSEIFDDQFSVERPDGSNFTLKIRSTKLEDSAMYFCASSGTGGSGGQETQYFGPGTRLLVL.